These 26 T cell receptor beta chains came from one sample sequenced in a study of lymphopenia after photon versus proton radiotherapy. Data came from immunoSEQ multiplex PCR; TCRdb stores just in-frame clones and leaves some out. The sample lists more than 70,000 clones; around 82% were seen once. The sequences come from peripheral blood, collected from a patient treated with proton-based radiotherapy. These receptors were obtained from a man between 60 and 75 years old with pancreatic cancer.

CDR3: CSAALETEAFF. CDR3 bases: TGCAGCGCCGCGTTAGAAACAGAAGCTTTCTTT. The gene calls are TRBV29-1 and TRBJ1-1; the D is unclear. Germline CDR1 is SQVTM and CDR2 is ANQGSEA. CDR3 length: 11 amino acids. The ends were cut back, 7 bases at V and 8 bases at J, with 14 bases in the middle.

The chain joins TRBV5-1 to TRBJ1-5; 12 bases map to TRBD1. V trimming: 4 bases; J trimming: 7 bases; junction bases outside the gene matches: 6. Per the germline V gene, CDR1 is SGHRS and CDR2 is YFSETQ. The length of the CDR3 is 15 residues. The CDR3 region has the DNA TGCGCCAGCAGCGAGGGACAGGGGGCCCGGCAGCCCCAGCATTTT. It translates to CASSEGQGARQPQHF.

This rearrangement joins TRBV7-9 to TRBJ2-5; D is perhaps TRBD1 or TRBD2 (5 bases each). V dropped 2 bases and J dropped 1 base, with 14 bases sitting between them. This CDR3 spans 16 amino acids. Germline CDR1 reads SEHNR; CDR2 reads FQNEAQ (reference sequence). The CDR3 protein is CASSLFTTGLQETQYF. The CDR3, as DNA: TGTGCCAGCAGCTTATTTACTACGGGGCTCCAAGAGACCCAGTACTTC. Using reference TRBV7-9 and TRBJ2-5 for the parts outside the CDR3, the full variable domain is DTGVSQNPRHKITKRGQNVTFRCDPISEHNRLYWYRQTLGQGPEFLTYFQNEAQLEKSRLLSDRFSAERPKGSFSTLEIQRTEQGDSAMYLCASSLFTTGLQETQYFGPGTRLLVL.

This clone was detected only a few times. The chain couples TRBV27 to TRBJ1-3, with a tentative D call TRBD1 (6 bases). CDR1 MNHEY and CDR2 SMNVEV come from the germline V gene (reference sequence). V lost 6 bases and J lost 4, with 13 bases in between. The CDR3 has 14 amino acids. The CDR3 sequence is CASRTTGFGNTIYF. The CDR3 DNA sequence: TGTGCCAGCAGGACTACAGGGTTCGGAAACACCATATATTTT.

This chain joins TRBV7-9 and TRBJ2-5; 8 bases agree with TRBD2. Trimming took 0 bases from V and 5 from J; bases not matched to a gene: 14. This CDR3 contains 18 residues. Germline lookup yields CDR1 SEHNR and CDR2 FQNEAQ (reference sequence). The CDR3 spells CASSLAAGFAGGVETQYF. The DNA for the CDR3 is TGTGCCAGCAGCTTAGCCGCAGGGTTCGCGGGAGGTGTGGAGACCCAGTACTTC.

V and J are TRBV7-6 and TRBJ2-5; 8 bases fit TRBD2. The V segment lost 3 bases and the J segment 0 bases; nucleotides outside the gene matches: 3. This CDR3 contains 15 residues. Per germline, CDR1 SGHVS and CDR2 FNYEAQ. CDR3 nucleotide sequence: TGTGCCAGCAGCTTGGCTAGCGGGTACCAAGAGACCCAGTACTTC. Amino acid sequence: CASSLASGYQETQYF. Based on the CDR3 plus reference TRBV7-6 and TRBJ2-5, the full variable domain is GAGVSQSPRYKVTKRGQDVALRCDPISGHVSLYWYRQALGQGPEFLTYFNYEAQQDKSGLPNDRFSAERPEGSISTLTIQRTEQRDSAMYRCASSLASGYQETQYFGPGTRLLVL.

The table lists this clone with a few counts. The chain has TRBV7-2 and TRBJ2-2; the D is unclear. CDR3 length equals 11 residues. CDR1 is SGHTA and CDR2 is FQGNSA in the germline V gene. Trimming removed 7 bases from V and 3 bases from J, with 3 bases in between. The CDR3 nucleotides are TGTGCCAGCACCCACACCGGGGAGCTGTTTTTT. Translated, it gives CASTHTGELFF.

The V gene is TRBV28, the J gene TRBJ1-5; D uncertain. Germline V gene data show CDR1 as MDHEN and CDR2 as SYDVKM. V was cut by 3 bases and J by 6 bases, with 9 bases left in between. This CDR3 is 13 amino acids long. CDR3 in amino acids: CASSLVLGQPQHF. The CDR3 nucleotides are TGTGCCAGCAGTTTGGTACTTGGTCAGCCCCAGCATTTT.

CDR3 in DNA: TGTGCCAGCCACTTAATGCCGGCCAATGAGCAGTTCTTC. The encoded protein is CASHLMPANEQFF. J is TRBJ2-1 and V is TRBV6-1, with unresolved D. Trimming left V 8 bases short and J 6 bases short, with 14 bases between. Per germline, CDR1 MNHNS and CDR2 SASEGT. The CDR3 length is 13 residues.

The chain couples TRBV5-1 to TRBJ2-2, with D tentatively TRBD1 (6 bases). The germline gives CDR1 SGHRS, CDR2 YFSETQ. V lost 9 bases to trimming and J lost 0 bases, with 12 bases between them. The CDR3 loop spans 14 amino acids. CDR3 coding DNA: TGCGCCATCTCCGGGACACCGAACACCGGGGAGCTGTTTTTT. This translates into CAISGTPNTGELFF.

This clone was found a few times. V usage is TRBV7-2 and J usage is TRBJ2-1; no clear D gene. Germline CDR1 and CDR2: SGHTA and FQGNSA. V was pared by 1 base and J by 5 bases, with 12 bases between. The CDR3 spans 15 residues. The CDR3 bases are TGTGCCAGCAGCTTAGATAGTAGGCCAAACAATGAGCAGTTCTTC. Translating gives CASSLDSRPNNEQFF.

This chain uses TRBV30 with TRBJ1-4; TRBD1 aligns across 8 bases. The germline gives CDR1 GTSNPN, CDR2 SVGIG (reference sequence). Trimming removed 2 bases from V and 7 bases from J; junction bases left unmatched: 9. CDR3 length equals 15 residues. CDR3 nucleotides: TGTGCCTGGAGTCCTCGACAGGGGTGGGGTGAAAAACTGTTTTTT. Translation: CAWSPRQGWGEKLFF.

CDR3: CATSRVDGGLSISPQHF. DNA of the CDR3: TGTGCCACCAGCAGAGTCGACGGTGGGCTGAGTATCAGCCCCCAGCATTTT. V is TRBV15 and J is TRBJ1-5; D call uncertain. The CDR3 has 17 amino acids. The ends were cut back, 1 base at V and 10 bases at J, with 23 bases in the middle. The V gene's germline CDR1 is LNHNV and CDR2 YYDKDF (reference sequence).

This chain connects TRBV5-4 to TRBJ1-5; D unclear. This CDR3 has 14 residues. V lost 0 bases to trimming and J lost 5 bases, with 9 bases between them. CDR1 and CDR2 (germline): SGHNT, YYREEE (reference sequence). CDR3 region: CASSLEGRDQPQHF. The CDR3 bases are TGTGCCAGCAGCTTGGAAGGAAGGGATCAGCCCCAGCATTTT.

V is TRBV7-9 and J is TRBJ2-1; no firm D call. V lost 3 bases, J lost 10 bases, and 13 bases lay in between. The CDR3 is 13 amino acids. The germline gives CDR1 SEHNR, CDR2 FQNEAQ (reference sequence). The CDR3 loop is CASSLTAITEQFF. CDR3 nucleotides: TGTGCCAGCAGCTTGACGGCCATAACCGAGCAGTTCTTC.

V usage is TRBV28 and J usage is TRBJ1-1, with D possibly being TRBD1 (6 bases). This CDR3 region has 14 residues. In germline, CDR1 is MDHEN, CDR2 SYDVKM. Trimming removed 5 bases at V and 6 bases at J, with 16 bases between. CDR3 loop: CASSPPWGAPEAFF. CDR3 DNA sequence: TGTGCCAGCAGTCCCCCTTGGGGGGCCCCTGAAGCTTTCTTT.

In DNA form, the CDR3 reads TGCGCCAGCAGCCAAGATCACAGGCCCGATGGCTACACCTTC. Amino acids: CASSQDHRPDGYTF. The chain joins TRBV4-3 to TRBJ1-2, with a weak D call TRBD1 (5 bases). CDR1 and CDR2 (germline): LGHNA, YSLEER. V was clipped by 0 bases and J by 6 bases, with 11 bases between them. CDR3 length equals 14 residues.

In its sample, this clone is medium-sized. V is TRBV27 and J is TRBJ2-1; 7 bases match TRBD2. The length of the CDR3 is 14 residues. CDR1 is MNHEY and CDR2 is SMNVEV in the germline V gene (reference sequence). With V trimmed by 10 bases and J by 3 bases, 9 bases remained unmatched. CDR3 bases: TGTGCCACCCCTCCCGAGCGGGGCTACAATGAGCAGTTCTTC. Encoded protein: CATPPERGYNEQFF.

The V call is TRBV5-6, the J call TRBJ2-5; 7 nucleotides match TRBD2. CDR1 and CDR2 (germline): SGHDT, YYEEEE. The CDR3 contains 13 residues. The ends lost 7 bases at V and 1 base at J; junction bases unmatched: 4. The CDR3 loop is CASDGGFQETQYF. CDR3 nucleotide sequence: TGTGCCAGCGACGGGGGGTTCCAAGAGACCCAGTACTTC.

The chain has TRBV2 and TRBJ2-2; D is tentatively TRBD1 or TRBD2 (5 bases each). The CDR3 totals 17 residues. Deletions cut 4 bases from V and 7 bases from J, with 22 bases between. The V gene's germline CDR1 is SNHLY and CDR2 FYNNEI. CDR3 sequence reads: CASSVGPGTVRRGELFF. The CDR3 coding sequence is TGTGCCAGCAGTGTTGGTCCCGGGACGGTGAGGCGCGGGGAGCTGTTTTTT.

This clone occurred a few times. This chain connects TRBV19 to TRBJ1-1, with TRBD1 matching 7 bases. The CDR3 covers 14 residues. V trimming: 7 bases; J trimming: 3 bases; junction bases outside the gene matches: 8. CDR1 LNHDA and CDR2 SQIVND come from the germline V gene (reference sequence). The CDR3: CASKGADFYTEAFF. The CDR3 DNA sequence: TGTGCCAGTAAGGGGGCCGACTTTTACACTGAAGCTTTCTTT.

DNA for the CDR3: TGTGCCAGCAGCCAAGATCACAGGCGGGTAAATGGCTACACCTTC. Protein sequence: CASSQDHRRVNGYTF. The V and J genes are TRBV14 and TRBJ1-2; weak D call: TRBD1 (5 bases). CDR1 and CDR2 from the germline V gene are SGHDN and FVKESK. This CDR3 contains 15 residues. V lost 0 bases to trimming and J lost 6 bases, with 14 bases between them.

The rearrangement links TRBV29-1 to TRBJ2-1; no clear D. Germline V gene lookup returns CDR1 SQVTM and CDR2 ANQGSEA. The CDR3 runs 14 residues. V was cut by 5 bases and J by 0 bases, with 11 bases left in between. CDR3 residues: CSVSVGFSYNEQFF. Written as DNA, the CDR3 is TGCAGCGTTTCTGTCGGATTCTCCTACAATGAGCAGTTCTTC.

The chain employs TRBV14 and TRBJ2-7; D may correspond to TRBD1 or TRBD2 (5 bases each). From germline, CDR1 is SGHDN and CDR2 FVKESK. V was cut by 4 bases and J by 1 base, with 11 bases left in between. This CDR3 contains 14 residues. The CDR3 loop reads CASSLGTLSYEQYF. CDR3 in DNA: TGTGCCAGCAGCCTCGGGACGCTTTCCTACGAGCAGTACTTC.

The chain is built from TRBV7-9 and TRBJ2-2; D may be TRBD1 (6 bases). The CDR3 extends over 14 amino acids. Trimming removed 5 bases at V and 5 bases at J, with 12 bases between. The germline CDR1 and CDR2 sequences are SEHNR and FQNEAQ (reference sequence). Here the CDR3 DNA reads TGTGCCAGCAGCCGGTCAGGGGTGACCGGGGAGCTGTTTTTT. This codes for CASSRSGVTGELFF.

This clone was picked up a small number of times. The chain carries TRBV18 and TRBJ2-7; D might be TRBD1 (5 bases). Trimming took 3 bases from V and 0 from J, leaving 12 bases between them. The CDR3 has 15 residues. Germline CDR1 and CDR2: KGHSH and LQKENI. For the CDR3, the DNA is TGTGCCAGCTCACCCCGACAGCAAAGCTCCTACGAGCAGTACTTC. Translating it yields CASSPRQQSSYEQYF.